The sequence of this T cell receptor beta chain was determined in a study of T cells in Graves' hyperthyroidism and ophthalmopathy. When ophthalmopathy did not progress within 18 months, Graves' hyperthyroidism was considered stable. Newly diagnosed patients aged 18 to 65 had hyperthyroidism of under 2 months' duration. There are 14 residues in the CDR3. The ends lost 5 bases at V and 5 bases at J; junction bases unmatched: 9. Per the germline V gene, CDR1 is LNHDA and CDR2 is SQIVND (reference sequence). Template material for amplifying TCR beta CDR3 regions consisted of RNA transcripts. The study used the HTBI primer set for a first-round RT-PCR of the TCR CDR3. TCRdb redid the calling of the multiplex PCR reads with MiXCR, one entry per CDR3 protein. This table has hundreds of thousands of distinct CDR3 sequences, about 14% appearing once.

Sequencing input: blood. The gene calls are TRBV19 and TRBJ2-7; TRBD1 agrees at 7 bases. The TCR was taken from a woman in her late teens or twenties with Graves' hyperthyroidism. The CDR3 loop is CASSAHRGWNEQYF. DNA for the CDR3: TGTGCCAGTAGTGCCCACAGGGGTTGGAACGAGCAGTACTTC.